This is a list of T cell receptor beta chains from one sample in a study of T cells in Graves' hyperthyroidism and ophthalmopathy. TCRdb called the multiplex PCR reads again in MiXCR, with one record for every CDR3 protein. The sample carries about 360,000 distinct CDR3 sequences, less than 15% recorded once. The sequenced sample was blood. The source of these receptors is a young woman with Graves' hyperthyroidism. Each CDR3 is given with its conserved first and last residue. The D gene is left open where the match is weak. Some rows have no size entry. The others give once, few or many, or a class for an expanded clone.

size	D	J	V	CDR3	DNA
NA	TRBD2	TRBJ2-1	TRBV7-2	CASSLDPRSLAGSYNEQFF	TGTGCCAGCAGCTTAGATCCTAGAAGTCTAGCGGGGAGCTACAATGAGCAGTTCTTC
many	NA	TRBJ1-1	TRBV28	CATENTEAFF	TGTGCCACCGAGAACACTGAAGCTTTCTTT
many	TRBD1	TRBJ1-1	TRBV28	CASSPGTGVRAFF	TGTGCCAGCAGTCCCGGGACAGGGGTTCGAGCTTTCTTT
many	NA	TRBJ2-3	TRBV6-2/TRBV6-3	CASSYSGTTDTQYF	TGTGCCAGCAGTTACTCAGGGACCACAGATACGCAGTATTTT
NA	TRBD1	TRBJ1-4	TRBV19	CASSRDRGPPNEKLFF	TGTGCCAGTAGCCGAGACAGGGGGCCTCCTAATGAAAAACTGTTTTTT
many	TRBD2	TRBJ2-3	TRBV28	CASTPGLAFSTDTQYF	TGTGCCAGCACCCCCGGACTAGCTTTTAGCACAGATACGCAGTATTTT
many	TRBD1	TRBJ2-3	TRBV20-1	CSASDRASPDTQYF	TGCAGTGCTAGTGACAGGGCTTCCCCAGATACGCAGTATTTT
many	NA	TRBJ2-3	TRBV7-8	CASSLIGAGADTQYF	TGTGCCAGCAGCTTAATCGGGGCTGGGGCAGATACGCAGTATTTT
many	NA	TRBJ1-1	TRBV20-1	CSALGQNMNTEAFF	TGCAGTGCTCTAGGACAGAACATGAACACTGAAGCTTTCTTT
many	NA	TRBJ2-7	TRBV6-2/TRBV6-3	CASSAGTREQYF	TGTGCCAGCAGTGCGGGAACCCGGGAGCAGTACTTC
NA	NA	TRBJ1-1	TRBV5-1	CASSKANTEAFF	TGCGCCAGCAGCAAGGCGAACACTGAAGCTTTCTTT
NA	NA	TRBJ2-2	TRBV6-1	CASSSVGGPLGGELFF	TGTGCCAGCAGTTCGGTGGGGGGCCCTCTTGGCGGGGAGCTGTTTTTT
many	NA	TRBJ2-1	TRBV11-2	CASSLDPSGREQFF	TGTGCCAGCAGCTTAGATCCCAGCGGTCGAGAGCAGTTCTTC
NA	NA	TRBJ1-2	TRBV4-2	CASCQLDGNYGYTF	TGTGCCAGCTGCCAACTCGACGGTAACTATGGCTACACCTTC
many	TRBD1	TRBJ2-3	TRBV28	CASSLQGVLNTQYF	TGTGCCAGCAGTTTACAGGGGGTTCTAAATACGCAGTATTTT
many	NA	TRBJ1-2	TRBV12-5	CASGPNEGLLYGYTF	TGTGCTAGTGGCCCGAACGAGGGGTTGCTCTATGGCTACACCTTC
few	TRBD1	TRBJ1-4	TRBV6-2/TRBV6-3	CASSYPGTGDEKLFF	TGTGCCAGCAGTTACCCCGGGACAGGGGATGAAAAACTGTTTTTT
many	NA	TRBJ1-4	TRBV6-2/TRBV6-3	CASSTASGEKLFF	TGTGCCAGCAGTACCGCTTCGGGTGAAAAACTGTTTTTT
NA	TRBD1	TRBJ1-2	TRBV29-1	CSVDEGAVGYTF	TGCAGCGTCGACGAGGGGGCCGTTGGCTACACCTTC
NA	NA	TRBJ2-5	TRBV2	CASRITDGFETQYF	TGTGCCAGCAGGATTACGGATGGCTTCGAGACCCAGTACTTC
many	NA	TRBJ1-5	TRBV2	CATSITAGDQPQHF	TGTGCCACCTCAATAACGGCGGGGGATCAGCCCCAGCATTTT
NA	TRBD1	TRBJ1-1	TRBV13	CTSSFGTGGTEAFF	TGTACCAGCAGCTTCGGTACAGGGGGCACTGAAGCTTTCTTT
NA	NA	TRBJ2-5	TRBV7-9	CASSLFDGQETQYF	TGTGCCAGCAGCTTATTCGACGGCCAAGAGACCCAGTACTTC
few	NA	TRBJ1-1	TRBV5-6	CASSRRHFDTEAFF	TGTGCCAGCAGTCGGAGGCACTTTGACACTGAAGCTTTCTTT
many	NA	TRBJ2-1	TRBV28	CASGILTKSVSEQFF	TGTGCCAGCGGAATATTGACAAAATCCGTAAGTGAGCAGTTCTTC
many	NA	TRBJ2-7	TRBV6-1	CASGPRSLSSYEQYF	TGTGCCAGCGGCCCCCGATCTTTGAGTTCCTACGAGCAGTACTTC
many	TRBD2	TRBJ2-5	TRBV5-1	CASSLEGTSGKTQYF	TGCGCCAGCAGCTTGGAGGGGACTAGCGGAAAGACCCAGTACTTC
many	NA	TRBJ1-1	TRBV27	CASSTEAGTEAFF	TGTGCCAGCAGTACAGAGGCGGGCACTGAAGCTTTCTTT
many	TRBD2	TRBJ2-2	TRBV7-2	CASSSTSGNTGELFF	TGTGCCAGCAGCTCAACTAGCGGGAACACCGGGGAGCTGTTTTTT
many	NA	TRBJ2-3	TRBV28	CASSLRFGDTQYF	TGTGCCAGCAGTCTCAGATTCGGGGATACGCAGTATTTT
many	NA	TRBJ2-3	TRBV12-3/TRBV12-4	CASSSQGRTDTQYF	TGTGCCAGCAGTTCCCAGGGACGCACAGATACGCAGTATTTT
many	TRBD2	TRBJ2-1	TRBV20-1	CSALPPGLAGAYNEQFF	TGCAGTGCTTTACCGCCGGGACTAGCGGGAGCCTACAATGAGCAGTTCTTC
many	NA	TRBJ2-7	TRBV11-1	CASSSPSPYYEQYF	TGTGCCAGCAGCTCTCCGTCCCCCTACTACGAGCAGTACTTC
NA	NA	TRBJ2-3	TRBV9	CASSVSLGDTQYF	TGTGCCAGCAGCGTGAGCTTGGGAGATACGCAGTATTTT
many	TRBD1	TRBJ1-4	TRBV6-1	CASTSPGGNEKLFF	TGTGCCAGCACCTCCCCAGGGGGTAATGAAAAACTGTTTTTT
many	NA	TRBJ1-5	TRBV2	CASSVAGRNQPQHF	TGTGCCAGCAGTGTGGCGGGACGGAATCAGCCCCAGCATTTT
many	TRBD1	TRBJ1-5	TRBV20-1	CSALGGRGNQPQHF	TGCAGTGCCCTAGGGGGCCGGGGCAATCAGCCCCAGCATTTT
NA	NA	TRBJ1-1	TRBV9	CASSVGGANTEALF	TGTGCCAGCAGCGTAGGGGGAGCGAACACTGAAGCTCTCTTT
few	NA	TRBJ1-1	TRBV19	CASSTSIGGNTEAFF	TGTGCCAGTAGTACCTCCATAGGGGGGAACACTGAAGCTTTCTTT
many	NA	TRBJ1-2	TRBV20-1	CSAKSLGGGNGYTF	TGCAGTGCTAAGTCTCTCGGGGGTGGGAATGGCTACACCTTC
NA	TRBD1	TRBJ2-7	TRBV13	CASRQGRAEQYF	TGTGCCAGTAGACAGGGTCGCGCCGAGCAGTACTTC
many	TRBD1	TRBJ1-1	TRBV20-1	CSARPWQQGVNTKAFF	TGCAGTGCTAGGCCCTGGCAACAGGGGGTGAACACTAAAGCTTTCTTT